These 23 T cell receptor beta chains share one sample of origin, sequenced in a study of Graves' ophthalmopathy and Graves' hyperthyroidism. The TCR beta CDR3 regions underwent amplification from RNA transcripts. Following a first-round RT-PCR that used HTBI primers, a second-round multiplex PCR was carried out. TCRdb called the multiplex PCR reads again in MiXCR, with one record for every CDR3 protein. The sample lists more than 300,000 distinct CDR3 sequences; 15% to 19% were seen once. The sequenced sample was peripheral blood. Receptors originate from a woman younger than 35 with stable Graves' hyperthyroidism.

This clonotype showed up many times. The chain carries TRBV20-1 and TRBJ2-2; D might be TRBD2 (6 bases). There are 16 residues in the CDR3. The V end was cut by 1 base, the J end by 3 bases, with 15 bases between. CDR1 and CDR2 from the germline V gene are DFQATT and SNEGSKA (reference sequence). In nucleotides, the CDR3 is TGCAGTGCTAGAGGCCCAGTCCGGGGGTACACCGGGGAGCTGTTTTTT. As protein: CSARGPVRGYTGELFF.

On this clonotype itself: A much larger clone differs by one base, so this may be a read error. The genes are TRBV4-1 and TRBJ1-5, with D possibly matching TRBD1 (6 bases). CDR3 size: 18 residues. From germline, CDR1 is MGHRA and CDR2 YSYEKL. The CDR3 region is CASSQDIRGAESNQPLHF. CDR3 DNA: TGCGCCAGCAGCCAAGATATACGGGGGGCTGAGAGCAATCAGCCCCTGCATTTT.

This clonotype was counted many times. The chain links TRBV6-2 or TRBV6-3 to TRBJ2-7; TRBD1 is a possible D gene (6 bases). V shed 8 bases and J shed 0 bases, with 14 bases lying between them. CDR1 and CDR2 from the germline V gene are MNHEY and SVGEGT. The CDR3 covers 14 residues. The DNA of the CDR3 is TGTGCCAGCGCAGGGGTACAATCCTCCTACGAGCAGTACTTC. It codes for CASAGVQSSYEQYF.

This clonotype has a handful of counts. The chain recombines TRBV7-9 with TRBJ2-2; D remains unclear. Germline V gives CDR1 SEHNR, CDR2 FQNEAQ (reference sequence). The V gene lost 2 bases and the J gene lost 6 bases, with 7 bases spanning the gap. CDR3 size: 13 residues. The CDR3 region has the DNA TGTGCCAGCAGCTTATCCGCCCCCGGGGAGCTGTTTTTT. Amino acid sequence: CASSLSAPGELFF.

As regards this clonotype: A read error is possible here, since a much larger clone lies one base away. Without the conserved terminal phenylalanine or tryptophan, this CDR3 likely stems from a read error. The rearrangement joins TRBV13 to TRBJ1-2; the D gene is possibly TRBD1 (6 bases). The length of the CDR3 is 14 residues. The V gene lost 5 bases and the J gene lost 5 bases, with 15 bases spanning the gap. Germline-derived CDR1 and CDR2 are PRHDT and FYEKMQ (reference sequence). Written as DNA, the CDR3 is TGTGCCAGCAGCCCAGGGGTCCTGGGGTATGGCTACACCTAC. Its protein is CASSPGVLGYGYTY.

This clonotype came up many times. This chain uses TRBV7-9 with TRBJ2-5, with a tentative D call TRBD2 (5 bases). The germline CDR1 and CDR2 sequences are SEHNR and FQNEAQ (reference sequence). V was pared by 5 bases and J by 5 bases, with 21 bases between. The CDR3 runs 16 residues. The CDR3, as DNA: TGTGCCAGCAGCCCCCTGAGCGGCCTTCCCGGCGAGACCCAGTACTTC. This gives the protein CASSPLSGLPGETQYF.

This clonotype came up many times. The V call is TRBV6-1, the J call TRBJ1-1; a possible D gene is TRBD1 (5 bases). The CDR3 length is 11 residues. The V and J ends lost 7 bases and 6 bases respectively, with 9 bases between them. The V gene's germline CDR1 is MNHNS and CDR2 SASEGT. In DNA form, the CDR3 reads TGTGCCAGCACCACAGGTCCTGAAGCTTTCTTT. This encodes CASTTGPEAFF.

This clonotype was counted a few times. A much more abundant neighbour one base away suggests this may be a read error. The chain is built from TRBV5-1 and TRBJ2-2, with a possible D match to TRBD2 (5 bases). The germline V and J ends were trimmed by 3 bases and 1 base, with 7 bases remaining between them. CDR3 length: 14 residues. Germline V lookup: CDR1 SGHRS, CDR2 YFSETQ. In nucleotides, the CDR3 is TGCGCCAGCAGCTCGGGAAAGAACACCGGGGAGCTGTTTTTT. Residues: CASSSGKNTGELFF.

This clonotype was detected many times. The V and J genes are TRBV11-2 and TRBJ1-1; tentative D call: TRBD1 (5 bases). The V end lost 5 bases, the J end lost 6 bases, and 16 bases lay between the germline ends. Looked up from germline, CDR1 is SGHAT and CDR2 is FQNNGV. This CDR3 region has 14 residues. DNA for the CDR3: TGTGCCAGCAGCCCCAGGGTATGGGCTGCTGAAGCTTTCTTT. Translated: CASSPRVWAAEAFF.

V usage is TRBV24-1 and J usage is TRBJ2-7; D not resolved. Deletions cut 3 bases from V and 4 bases from J, with 6 bases between. This CDR3 is built from 12 residues. CDR1 and CDR2 (germline): KGHDR, SFDVKD. The CDR3 region is CATSDRDYEQYF. Here the CDR3 DNA reads TGTGCCACCAGTGATAGAGATTACGAGCAGTACTTC.

This clonotype was detected ten times or more. V and J are TRBV6-2 or TRBV6-3 and TRBJ1-5, with 7 bases aligning to TRBD1. Germline-derived CDR1 and CDR2 are MNHEY and SVGEGT. The CDR3 loop spans 15 amino acids. V trimming: 6 bases; J trimming: 0 bases; junction bases outside the gene matches: 5. CDR3 sequence (DNA): TGTGCCAGCAGGCGACAGGGCTCTAGCAATCAGCCCCAGCATTTT. Residues: CASRRQGSSNQPQHF.

This clonotype was counted many times. This chain links TRBV15 with TRBJ1-2, with 11 bases aligning to TRBD1. V dropped 5 bases and J dropped 8; count of bases not matched to a gene: 7. The germline V gene has CDR1 LNHNV and CDR2 YYDKDF (reference sequence). The CDR3 length is 14 residues. The DNA of the CDR3 is TGTGCCACCAGCTCAGAGGACAGGGGGCCGGGCTACACCTTC. Protein product: CATSSEDRGPGYTF.

This clonotype appeared many times. The rearrangement joins TRBV10-1 to TRBJ2-4; D possibly corresponds to TRBD1 (6 bases). From germline, CDR1 is WNHNN and CDR2 SYGVQD (reference sequence). The CDR3 runs 13 residues. Trimming took 2 bases from V and 7 from J, leaving 9 bases between them. The CDR3 bases are TGCGCCAGCAGTGAGACAGGGAACAACATTCAGTACTTC. Amino acid sequence: CASSETGNNIQYF.

CDR3 nucleotide sequence: TGTGCCAGCAGTGCCGACGCTAGCGGACAAGAGACCCAGTACTTC. Encoded protein: CASSADASGQETQYF. The chain combines TRBV2 with TRBJ2-5; 7 positions match TRBD2. The J segment lost 2 bases and the V segment lost 4 bases, leaving 7 bases of the junction unmatched. The germline V gene has CDR1 SNHLY and CDR2 FYNNEI. The CDR3 is 15 residues long.

This clonotype was counted only a few times. The chain carries TRBV20-1 and TRBJ2-7, with D possibly being TRBD2 (5 bases). The CDR3 has 13 residues. V lost 1 base to trimming and J lost 1 base, with 8 bases between them. The germline gives CDR1 DFQATT, CDR2 SNEGSKA (reference sequence). CDR3 in DNA: TGCAGTGCTAGAGCGGCGGGTTCCTACGAGCAGTACTTC. It yields the protein CSARAAGSYEQYF.

This clonotype has ten or more counts. This rearrangement joins TRBV27 to TRBJ1-2; 9 bases map to TRBD1. In germline, CDR1 is MNHEY, CDR2 SMNVEV (reference sequence). J gave up 5 bases and V 7 bases, and 8 bases lay outside the gene matches. The CDR3 sequence is 14 residues long. CDR3 nucleotide sequence: TGTGCCAGCAAAGGCCGGACAGGGGCTTATGGCTACACCTTC. It specifies CASKGRTGAYGYTF.

Details on this clonotype: As the CDR3 is not closed by the conserved phenylalanine or tryptophan, this likely results from a read error. Because the CDR3's place on the DNA is in doubt, the DNA is left out and the CDR3 is given as listed by TCRdb. The chain uses TRBV6-5 and TRBJ1-1. Per the germline V gene, CDR1 is MNHEY and CDR2 is SVGAGI. The CDR3 sequence runs 14 residues, both termini included. The CDR3 loop is CASSYSSISSEACL.

This clonotype was picked up many times. The chain joins TRBV20-1 to TRBJ1-1; D is undetermined. The CDR3 covers 13 residues. Germline assignment: CDR1 DFQATT and CDR2 SNEGSKA (reference sequence). The ends were cut back, 6 bases at V and 4 bases at J, with 15 bases in the middle. CDR3 nucleotide sequence: TGCAGTGCAGATGGACCCCTGAGCACTGAAGCTTTCTTT. Encoded protein: CSADGPLSTEAFF.

This clonotype was detected many times. The rearrangement links TRBV20-1 to TRBJ1-2; no clear D gene. The V gene's germline CDR1 is DFQATT and CDR2 SNEGSKA (reference sequence). The germline V and J ends were trimmed by 0 bases and 4 bases, with 12 bases remaining between them. The CDR3 covers 14 residues. The CDR3 loop is CSARDGNTGYGYTF. DNA of the CDR3: TGCAGTGCTAGAGACGGAAACACGGGCTATGGCTACACCTTC.

This clonotype was observed many times. J is TRBJ1-2 and V is TRBV7-2, with D possibly TRBD1 on 6 matching bases. V was clipped by 3 bases and J by 1 base, with 9 bases between them. CDR1 SGHTA and CDR2 FQGNSA come from the germline V gene. This CDR3 has 14 residues. The CDR3 sequence: CASSFGTLNYGYTF. The DNA for the CDR3 is TGTGCCAGCAGCTTCGGGACACTTAACTATGGCTACACCTTC.

This chain links TRBV3-1 with TRBJ2-2; no definite D call. There are 17 residues in the CDR3. Trimming removed 4 bases from V and 0 bases from J, with 15 bases in between. Germline assignment: CDR1 LGHDT and CDR2 YNNKEL (reference sequence). The CDR3, as DNA: TGTGCCAGCAGCCTCTGGGCTGCTCGATCGAACACCGGGGAGCTGTTTTTT. Translation gives CASSLWAARSNTGELFF. The full variable domain, with the rest looked up from reference TRBV3-1 and TRBJ2-2, is DTAVSQTPKYLVTQMGNDKSIKCEQNLGHDTMYWYKQDSKKFLKIMFSYNNKELIINETVPNRFSPKSPDKAHLNLHINSLELGDSAVYFCASSLWAARSNTGELFFGEGSRLTVL.

This clonotype was counted many times. The chain is built from TRBV4-2 and TRBJ2-5, with TRBD2 matching over 9 bases. The CDR3 contains 17 residues. Trimming took 0 bases from V and 4 from J; bases not matched to a gene: 9. Germline V CDR1 and CDR2: LGHNA, YNFKEQ. CDR3 residues: CASSQERGLAGLETQYF. In nucleotides, the CDR3 is TGTGCCAGCAGCCAAGAAAGAGGTCTAGCGGGGTTAGAGACCCAGTACTTC.

The V call is TRBV5-1, the J call TRBJ1-6; 9 nucleotides agree with TRBD1. The CDR3 is 15 residues long. Germline V gene sequence: CDR1 SGHRS, CDR2 YFSETQ. V lost 1 base and J lost 7; bases outside the gene matches: 3. Here the CDR3 DNA reads TGCGCCAGCAGCTTGAATGACAGGGGGAATTCACCCCTCCACTTT. Its protein is CASSLNDRGNSPLHF.